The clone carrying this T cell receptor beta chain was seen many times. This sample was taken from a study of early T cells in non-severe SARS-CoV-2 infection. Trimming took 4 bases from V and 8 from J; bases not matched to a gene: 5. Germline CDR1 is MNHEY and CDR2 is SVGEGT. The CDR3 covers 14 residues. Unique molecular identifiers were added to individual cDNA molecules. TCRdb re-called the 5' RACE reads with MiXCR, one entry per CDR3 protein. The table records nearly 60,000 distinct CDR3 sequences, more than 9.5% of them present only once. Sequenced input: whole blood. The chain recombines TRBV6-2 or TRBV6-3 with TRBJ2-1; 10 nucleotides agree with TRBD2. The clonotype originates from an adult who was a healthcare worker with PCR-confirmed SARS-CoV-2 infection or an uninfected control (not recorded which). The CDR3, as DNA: TGTGCCAGCAGTTTCAGCGGGAGGGTCCATGAGCAGTTCTTC. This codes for CASSFSGRVHEQFF.